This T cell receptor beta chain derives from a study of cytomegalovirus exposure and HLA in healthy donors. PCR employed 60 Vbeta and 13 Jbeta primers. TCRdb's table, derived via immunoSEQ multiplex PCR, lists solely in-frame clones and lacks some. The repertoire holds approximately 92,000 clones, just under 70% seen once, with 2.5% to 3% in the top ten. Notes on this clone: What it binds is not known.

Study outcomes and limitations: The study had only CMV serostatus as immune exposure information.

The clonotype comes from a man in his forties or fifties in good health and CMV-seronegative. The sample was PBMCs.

The CDR3 here is CAWSLGQDAVAFF. The CDR3 region has the DNA TGTGCCTGGAGCCTGGGACAGGATGCGGTAGCTTTCTTT. V and J are TRBV30 and TRBJ1-1, with 8 bases lining up with TRBD1. Germline CDR1 GTSNPN, CDR2 SVGIG (reference sequence). The CDR3 length is 13 residues. After removal of 3 bases from V and 10 bases from J, the junction contained 10 bases not matched to a gene.